The 16 T cell receptor beta chains presented below share a single source sample, sequenced in a study of T cells in Graves' hyperthyroidism and ophthalmopathy. It was RNA transcripts that yielded the amplified TCR beta CDR3 regions. A first-round RT-PCR of the TCR CDR3 used the HTBI primer set. Via MiXCR, TCRdb re-called the multiplex PCR reads, giving one row per CDR3 protein. The profile shows around 190,000 distinct CDR3 sequences, around 17% of them singletons. The sample taken for sequencing was blood. The receptors here all came from a woman in her fifties or sixties with Graves' hyperthyroidism.

There are a few counts of this clonotype. CDR3 nucleotides: TGCAGTGCTAGTGGGCTTACTAGCGGGGGGTTTGGTGAGCAGTTCTTC. Its protein product is CSASGLTSGGFGEQFF. The chain has TRBV20-1 and TRBJ2-1, with 12 positions matching TRBD2. CDR3 length: 16 residues. Trimming cost V 3 bases and J 9 bases; bases outside gene matches: 12. CDR1 and CDR2 from the germline V gene are DFQATT and SNEGSKA (reference sequence).

The rearrangement joins TRBV20-1 to TRBJ2-7; D remains unclear. This CDR3 comprises 12 residues. Per the germline V gene, CDR1 is DFQATT and CDR2 is SNEGSKA (reference sequence). Trimming left V 2 bases short and J 7 bases short, with 12 bases between. The chain's CDR3 is CSARPSLGEQYF. DNA for the CDR3: TGCAGTGCTAGACCATCCCTGGGGGAGCAGTACTTC.

This clonotype was picked up many times. V and J are TRBV6-5 and TRBJ2-3; 8 nucleotides align to TRBD2. Germline CDR1 reads MNHEY; CDR2 reads SVGAGI. V lost 2 bases, J lost 0 bases, and 4 bases stayed unmatched. The CDR3 contains 16 residues. CDR3 coding DNA: TGTGCCAGCAGTTACCGGGGGGGGACTAGCACAGATACGCAGTATTTT. This encodes CASSYRGGTSTDTQYF.

This clonotype was counted at least ten times. The rearrangement joins TRBV2 to TRBJ2-1, with a tentative D call TRBD2 (5 bases). CDR3 length equals 14 residues. V was trimmed by 3 bases and J by 7 bases, leaving 13 bases between them. Germline loops: CDR1 SNHLY, CDR2 FYNNEI. For the CDR3, the DNA is TGTGCCAGCAGTGAGGACTTAACTCGGAATGAGCAGTTCTTC. This codes for CASSEDLTRNEQFF. Using reference TRBV2 and TRBJ2-1 for the parts outside the CDR3, the full variable domain is EPEVTQTPSHQVTQMGQEVILRCVPISNHLYFYWYRQILGQKVEFLVSFYNNEISEKSEIFDDQFSVERPDGSNFTLKIRSTKLEDSAMYFCASSEDLTRNEQFFGPGTRLTVL.

For the CDR3, the DNA is TGTGCCAGCAGTCGCGGCGGAGAAAGCTCCTACAATGAGCAGTTCTTC. Amino acid sequence: CASSRGGESSYNEQFF. The chain is built from TRBV6-1 and TRBJ2-1; D remains ambiguous. Germline V CDR1 and CDR2: MNHNS, SASEGT. The CDR3 spans 16 residues. Trimming removed 5 bases at V and 0 bases at J, with 14 bases between.

The chain joins TRBV5-6 to TRBJ2-1, with D hard to call. Germline values: CDR1 SGHDT, CDR2 YYEEEE. The CDR3 runs 18 residues. The ends were cut back, 0 bases at V and 5 bases at J, with 21 bases in the middle. In DNA, the CDR3 is TGTGCCAGCAGCTTGGGGTTTCTGGGGTTGAGCGTCGACAATGAGCAGTTCTTC. Its protein product is CASSLGFLGLSVDNEQFF.

There are many counts of this clonotype. The chain recombines TRBV29-1 with TRBJ1-2; no clear D gene. Germline CDR1 SQVTM, CDR2 ANQGSEA. V gave up 4 bases and J gave up 6 bases, with 15 bases separating them. This CDR3 spans 13 amino acids. The CDR3 spells CSVGFASENGYTF. The CDR3 DNA follows: TGCAGCGTTGGTTTCGCCTCTGAAAATGGCTACACCTTC.

This chain joins TRBV20-1 and TRBJ2-3; 15 bases are a match to TRBD2. Germline V lookup: CDR1 DFQATT, CDR2 SNEGSKA (reference sequence). The CDR3 has 17 residues. Germline trimming cut 5 bases from V and 2 bases from J; bases unmatched to any gene: 8. CDR3 DNA sequence: TGCAGTGCTTTTCCGGGACTAGCGGGAGGAAACACAGATACGCAGTATTTT. It codes for CSAFPGLAGGNTDTQYF.

The table lists this clonotype with many counts. The chain carries TRBV15 and TRBJ2-5; D remains ambiguous. Germline V gives CDR1 LNHNV, CDR2 YYDKDF (reference sequence). This CDR3 is 16 amino acids long. Trimming took off 1 base at V and 3 bases at J, with 15 bases between the two ends. The CDR3 sequence: CATSRGPLPPEETQYF. The DNA for the CDR3 is TGTGCCACCAGCAGAGGCCCCCTCCCCCCAGAAGAGACCCAGTACTTC.

This clonotype was detected a few times. V usage is TRBV19 and J usage is TRBJ2-2; possible D gene TRBD2, 6 bases. The CDR3 consists of 16 residues. Germline CDR1 and CDR2: LNHDA and SQIVND (reference sequence). V shed 3 bases and J shed 4 bases, with 15 bases lying between them. CDR3 protein: CASSMTSPTSTGELFF. For the CDR3, the DNA is TGTGCCAGTAGTATGACTAGTCCGACAAGCACCGGGGAGCTGTTTTTT. The full variable domain, rest sourced from reference TRBV19 and TRBJ2-2, is DGGITQSPKYLFRKEGQNVTLSCEQNLNHDAMYWYRQDPGQGLRLIYYSQIVNDFQKGDIAEGYSVSREKKESFPLTVTSAQKNPTAFYLCASSMTSPTSTGELFFGEGSRLTVL.

This clonotype has a count of ten or more. This rearrangement joins TRBV7-2 to TRBJ1-4, with a weak D call TRBD1 (5 bases). The CDR3 is 18 residues long. Trimming left V 6 bases short and J 0 bases short, with 20 bases between. CDR1 SGHTA and CDR2 FQGNSA come from the germline V gene. DNA of the CDR3: TGTGCCAGCAGGTCGAGGGCCCCGGGGCAAGCAACTAATGAAAAACTGTTTTTT. This encodes CASRSRAPGQATNEKLFF. Looking up the rest from reference TRBV7-2 and TRBJ1-4 gives the full variable domain: GAGVSQSPSNKVTEKGKDVELRCDPISGHTALYWYRQSLGQGLEFLIYFQGNSAPDKSGLPSDRFSAERTGGSVSTLTIQRTQQEDSAVYLCASRSRAPGQATNEKLFFGSGTQLSVL.

This clonotype showed up just a few times. The chain has TRBV11-2 and TRBJ1-6; D gene uncertain. This CDR3 has 12 amino acids. The V end was cut by 5 bases, the J end by 9 bases, with 8 bases between. The V gene's germline CDR1 is SGHAT and CDR2 FQNNGV. The chain's CDR3 is CASSPHLSPLHF. The CDR3 DNA reads as TGTGCCAGCAGCCCCCATCTTTCACCCCTCCACTTT.

This clonotype came up a few times. The chain combines TRBV2 with TRBJ2-3; D is perhaps TRBD2 (5 bases). Trimming removed 6 bases at V and 1 base at J, with 8 bases between. Germline V CDR1 and CDR2: SNHLY, FYNNEI. The CDR3 totals 13 residues. CDR3 region: CASSQRGTDTQYF. DNA of the CDR3: TGTGCCAGCAGCCAGAGGGGCACAGATACGCAGTATTTT.

This clonotype was recorded at least ten times. The rearrangement joins TRBV28 to TRBJ2-7, with D uncertain. Germline CDR1 MDHEN, CDR2 SYDVKM. Trimming pared 4 bases from V and 3 bases from J, leaving 13 bases between. CDR3 length equals 14 residues. The CDR3 nucleotides read TGTGCCAGCAGTTCCACGGGTAGCTACTACGAGCAGTACTTC. Translating gives CASSSTGSYYEQYF.

Ten or more counts support this clonotype. The chain uses TRBV9 and TRBJ2-7; 12 nucleotides line up with TRBD2. J lost 3 bases, V lost 0 bases, and 4 bases had no gene match. CDR3 size: 16 residues. The V gene's germline CDR1 is SGDLS and CDR2 YYNGEE. The CDR3 here is CASSVGTSGKLYEQYF. In nucleotides, the CDR3 is TGTGCCAGCAGCGTAGGGACTAGCGGGAAGCTCTACGAGCAGTACTTC. Full variable domain (rest looked up from reference TRBV9 and TRBJ2-7): DSGVTQTPKHLITATGQRVTLRCSPRSGDLSVYWYQQSLDQGLQFLIQYYNGEERAKGNILERFSAQQFPDLHSELNLSSLELGDSALYFCASSVGTSGKLYEQYFGPGTRLTVT.

On this clonotype itself: This may come from a read error, since a much larger clone is one base off. This chain connects TRBV7-9 to TRBJ2-1; D unclear. The J call may be wrong; the DNA end is better matched by TRBJ2-7. CDR3 length: 13 residues. CDR1 SEHNR and CDR2 FQNEAQ come from the germline V gene (reference sequence). The CDR3 coding sequence is TGTGCCAGCAGCCCTCGATTAAGCAATGAGCAGTACTTC. This gives the protein CASSPRLSNEQYF.